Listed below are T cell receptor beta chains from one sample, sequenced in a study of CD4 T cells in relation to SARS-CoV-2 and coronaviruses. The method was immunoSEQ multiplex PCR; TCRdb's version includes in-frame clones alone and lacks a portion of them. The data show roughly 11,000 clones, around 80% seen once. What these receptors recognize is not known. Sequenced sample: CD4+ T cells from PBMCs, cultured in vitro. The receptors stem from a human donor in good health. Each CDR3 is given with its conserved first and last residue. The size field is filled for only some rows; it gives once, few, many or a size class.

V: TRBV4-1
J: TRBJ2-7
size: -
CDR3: CASSRSAGVTGYEQYF

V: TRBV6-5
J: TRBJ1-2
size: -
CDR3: CASSPGTYGYTF

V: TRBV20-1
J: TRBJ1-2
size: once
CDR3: CSASTRGGLDYGYTF

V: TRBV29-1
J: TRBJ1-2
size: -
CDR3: CSAGGESF

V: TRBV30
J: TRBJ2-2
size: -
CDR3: CAWSMAGGGTGELFF

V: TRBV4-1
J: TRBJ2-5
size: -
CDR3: CASSQVGAGQETQYF

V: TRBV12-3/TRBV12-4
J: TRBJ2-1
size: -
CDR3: CASSSGGLDEQFF

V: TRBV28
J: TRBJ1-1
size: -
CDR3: CASSLLTGTTTEAFF

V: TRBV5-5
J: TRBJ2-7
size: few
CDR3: CASSRSGTRHDYEQYF

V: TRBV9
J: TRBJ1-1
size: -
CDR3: CASSVLGDTEAFF

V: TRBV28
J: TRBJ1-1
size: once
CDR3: CASSRQSGAFF

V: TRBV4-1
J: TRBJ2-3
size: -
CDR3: CASSQDRVAGEASTDTQYF

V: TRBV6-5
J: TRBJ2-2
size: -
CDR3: CASSYSYRADTGELFF

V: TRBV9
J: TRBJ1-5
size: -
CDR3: CASSVGQENQPQHF

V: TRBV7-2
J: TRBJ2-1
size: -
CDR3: CASSWLAGGLNNEQFF

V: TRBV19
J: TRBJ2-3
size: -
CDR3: CATAWASGGTDTQYF

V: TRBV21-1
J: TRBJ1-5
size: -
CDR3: CASTRQGNQPQHF

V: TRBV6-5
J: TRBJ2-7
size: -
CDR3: CASRRGQGFYEQYF

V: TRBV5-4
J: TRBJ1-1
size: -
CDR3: CASSLVGLMNTEAFF

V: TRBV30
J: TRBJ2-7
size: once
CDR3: CAWSVQQGRAQYF

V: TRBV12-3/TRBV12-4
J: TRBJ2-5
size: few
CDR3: CASSWHSQETQYF

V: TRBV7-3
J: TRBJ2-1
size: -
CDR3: CASSMSGTTSNEQFF

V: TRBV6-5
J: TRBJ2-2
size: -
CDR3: CASKTGTGATGELFF

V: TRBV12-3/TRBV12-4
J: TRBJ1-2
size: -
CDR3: CASSPRHGYTF

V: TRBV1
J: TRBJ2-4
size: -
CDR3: CTSSPPGLPPGAKNIQYF

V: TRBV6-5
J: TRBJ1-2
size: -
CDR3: CASTSGSSTLGYTF

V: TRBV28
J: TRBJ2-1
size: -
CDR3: CASRVAGGHSYNEQFF

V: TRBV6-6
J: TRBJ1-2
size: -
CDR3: CASSRTNGQGEESDTF

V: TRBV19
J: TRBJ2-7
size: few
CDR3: CASRAGTGVYEQYF

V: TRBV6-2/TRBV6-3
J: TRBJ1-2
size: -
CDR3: CASSYTDYGYTF

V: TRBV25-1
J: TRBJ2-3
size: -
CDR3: CASTRRGSDTQYF